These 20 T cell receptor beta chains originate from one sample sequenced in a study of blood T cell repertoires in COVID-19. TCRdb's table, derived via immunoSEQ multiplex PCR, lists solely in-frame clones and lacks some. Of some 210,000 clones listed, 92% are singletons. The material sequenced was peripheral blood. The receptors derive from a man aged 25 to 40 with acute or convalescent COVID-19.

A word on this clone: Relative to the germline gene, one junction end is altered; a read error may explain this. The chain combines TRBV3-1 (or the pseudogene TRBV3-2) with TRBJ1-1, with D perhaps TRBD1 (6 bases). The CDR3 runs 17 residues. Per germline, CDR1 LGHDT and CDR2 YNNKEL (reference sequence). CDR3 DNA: TGTGCCAGCAGCCCGCACCAAGGGGGGGCACAAAACACAGAAGCTTTCTTT. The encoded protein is CASSPHQGGAQNTEAFF.

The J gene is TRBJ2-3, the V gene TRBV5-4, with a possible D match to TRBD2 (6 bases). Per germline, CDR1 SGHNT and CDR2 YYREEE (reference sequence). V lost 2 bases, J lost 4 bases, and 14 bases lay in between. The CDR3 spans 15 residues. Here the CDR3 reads CASSLAGATSDTQYF. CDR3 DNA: TGTGCCAGCAGCTTAGCGGGTGCGACCTCAGATACGCAGTATTTT.

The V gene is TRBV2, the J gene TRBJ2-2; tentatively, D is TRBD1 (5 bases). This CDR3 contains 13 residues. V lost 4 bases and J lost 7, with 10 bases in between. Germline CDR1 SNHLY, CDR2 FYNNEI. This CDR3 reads CASSAGRVGELFF. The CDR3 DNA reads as TGTGCCAGCAGTGCGGGCAGGGTCGGGGAGCTGTTTTTT.

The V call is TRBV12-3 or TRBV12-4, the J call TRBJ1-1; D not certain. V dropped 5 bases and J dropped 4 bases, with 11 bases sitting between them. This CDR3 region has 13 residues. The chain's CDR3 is CASSLSEGTEAFF. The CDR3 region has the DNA TGTGCCAGCAGTCTCTCAGAGGGCACTGAAGCTTTCTTT.

CDR3: CASSSPRTGMNEQFF. The CDR3 bases are TGTGCCAGCAGCTCTCCGCGGACAGGGATGAATGAGCAGTTCTTC. The V gene is TRBV11-3, the J gene TRBJ2-1, with TRBD1 matching 8 bases. The CDR3 spans 15 residues. J lost 7 bases, V lost 4 bases, and 9 bases had no gene match. Germline V gene data show CDR1 as SGHNT and CDR2 as YENEEA.

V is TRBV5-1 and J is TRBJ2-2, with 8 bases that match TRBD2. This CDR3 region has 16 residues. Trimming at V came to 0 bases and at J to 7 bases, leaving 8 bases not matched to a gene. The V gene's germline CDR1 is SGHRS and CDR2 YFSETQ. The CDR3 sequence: CASSLDGRAFGGELFF. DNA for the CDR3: TGCGCCAGCAGCTTGGACGGGAGGGCCTTTGGCGGGGAGCTGTTTTTT.

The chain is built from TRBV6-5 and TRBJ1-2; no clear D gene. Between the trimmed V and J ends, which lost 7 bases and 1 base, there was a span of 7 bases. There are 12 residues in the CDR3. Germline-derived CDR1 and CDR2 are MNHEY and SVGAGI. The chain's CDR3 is CASTGDNYGYTF. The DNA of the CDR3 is TGTGCCAGCACGGGAGATAACTATGGCTACACCTTC.

This chain's CDR3 is CASSIRPDRVASSYNSPLHF. CDR3 DNA sequence: TGTGCCAGTAGTATAAGGCCCGACAGGGTCGCAAGCTCCTATAATTCACCCCTCCACTTT. The chain carries TRBV19 and TRBJ1-6, with 7 bases matching TRBD1. The CDR3 sequence is 20 residues long. Germline CDR1 and CDR2: LNHDA and SQIVND (reference sequence). V gave up 2 bases and J gave up 0 bases; unmatched junction bases: 13.

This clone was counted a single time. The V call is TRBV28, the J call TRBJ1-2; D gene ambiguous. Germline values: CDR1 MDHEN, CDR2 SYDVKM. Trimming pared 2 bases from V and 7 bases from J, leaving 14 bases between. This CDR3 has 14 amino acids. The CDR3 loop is CASSLGTRRSGYTF. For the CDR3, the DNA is TGTGCCAGCAGTTTAGGCACTCGAAGGAGTGGCTACACCTTC.

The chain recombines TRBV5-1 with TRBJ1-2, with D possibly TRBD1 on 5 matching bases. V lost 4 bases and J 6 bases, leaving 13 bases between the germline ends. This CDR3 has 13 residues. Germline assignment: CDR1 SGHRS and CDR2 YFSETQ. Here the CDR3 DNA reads TGCGCCAGCAGCCTCGGACATCAGGATGGCTACACCTTC. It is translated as CASSLGHQDGYTF.

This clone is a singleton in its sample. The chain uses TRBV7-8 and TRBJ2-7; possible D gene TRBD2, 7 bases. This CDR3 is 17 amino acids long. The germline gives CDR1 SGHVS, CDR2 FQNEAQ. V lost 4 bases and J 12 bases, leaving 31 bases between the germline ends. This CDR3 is CASSSLTSPKGGVRGYF. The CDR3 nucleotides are TGTGCCAGCAGCTCACTGACTTCACCTAAGGGAGGGGTCAGGGGGTACTTC.

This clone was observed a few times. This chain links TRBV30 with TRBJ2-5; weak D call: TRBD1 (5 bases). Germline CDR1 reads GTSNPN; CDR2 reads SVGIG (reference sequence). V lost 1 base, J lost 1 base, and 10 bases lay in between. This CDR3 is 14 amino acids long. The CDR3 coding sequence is TGTGCCTGGAGTGGGGCAGGGCGCCAAGAGACCCAGTACTTC. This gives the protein CAWSGAGRQETQYF.

Written as DNA, the CDR3 is TGTGCCTGGAGTGAAAAATTCAGCTCCTATAATTCACCCCTCCACTTT. It translates to CAWSEKFSSYNSPLHF. The chain couples TRBV30 to TRBJ1-6; D gene uncertain. Germline V CDR1 and CDR2: GTSNPN, SVGIG (reference sequence). The CDR3 extends over 16 amino acids. The ends were cut back, 1 base at V and 0 bases at J, with 10 bases in the middle.

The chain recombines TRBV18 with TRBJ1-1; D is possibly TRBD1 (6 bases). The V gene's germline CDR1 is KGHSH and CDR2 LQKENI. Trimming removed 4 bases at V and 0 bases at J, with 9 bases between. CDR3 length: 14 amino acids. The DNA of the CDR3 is TGTGCCAGCTCACAGGGACAAATGAACACTGAAGCTTTCTTT. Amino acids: CASSQGQMNTEAFF.

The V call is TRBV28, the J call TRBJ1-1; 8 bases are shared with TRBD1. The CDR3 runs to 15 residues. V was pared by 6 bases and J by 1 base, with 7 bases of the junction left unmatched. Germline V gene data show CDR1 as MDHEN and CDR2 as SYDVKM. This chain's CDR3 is CASRGNDRGNTEAFF. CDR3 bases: TGTGCCAGCAGGGGAAATGACAGGGGGAACACTGAAGCTTTCTTT.

The CDR3 reads CASSPGGARTYEQYF. The CDR3 nucleotides are TGTGCCAGCAGCCCCGGGGGAGCAAGGACCTACGAGCAGTACTTC. The chain employs TRBV28 and TRBJ2-7; D perhaps matches TRBD2 (6 bases). CDR3 length equals 15 residues. V lost 6 bases and J lost 2, with 17 bases in between. CDR1 and CDR2 from the germline V gene are MDHEN and SYDVKM.

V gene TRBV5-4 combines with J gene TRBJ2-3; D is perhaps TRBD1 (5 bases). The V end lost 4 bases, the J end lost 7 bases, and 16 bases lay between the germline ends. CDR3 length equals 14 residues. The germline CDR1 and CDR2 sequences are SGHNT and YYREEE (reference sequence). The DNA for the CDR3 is TGTGCCAGCAGCCTTGCCCAGGGTACAAATACGCAGTATTTT. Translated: CASSLAQGTNTQYF. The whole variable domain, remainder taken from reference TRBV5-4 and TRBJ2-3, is ETGVTQSPTHLIKTRGQQVTLRCSSQSGHNTVSWYQQALGQGPQFIFQYYREEENGRGNFPPRFSGLQFPNYSSELNVNALELDDSALYLCASSLAQGTNTQYFGPGTRLTVL.

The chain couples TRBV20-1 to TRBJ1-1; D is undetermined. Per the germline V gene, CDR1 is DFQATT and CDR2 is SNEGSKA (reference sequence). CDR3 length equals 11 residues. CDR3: CRGDLNGEAFF. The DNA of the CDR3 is TGCAGAGGAGACCTAAACGGTGAAGCTTTCTTT.

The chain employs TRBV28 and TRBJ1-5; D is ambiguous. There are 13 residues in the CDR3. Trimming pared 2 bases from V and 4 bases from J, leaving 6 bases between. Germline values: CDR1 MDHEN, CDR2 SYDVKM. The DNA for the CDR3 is TGTGCCAGCAGTTTAAGCCTTAATCAGCCCCAGCATTTT. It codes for CASSLSLNQPQHF.

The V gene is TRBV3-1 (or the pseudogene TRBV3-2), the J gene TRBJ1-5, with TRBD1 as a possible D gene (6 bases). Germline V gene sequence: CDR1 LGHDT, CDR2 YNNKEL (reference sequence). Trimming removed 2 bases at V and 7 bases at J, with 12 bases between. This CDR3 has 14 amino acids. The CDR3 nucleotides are TGTGCCAGCAGCCAACTTGGGGGGGCCCAGCCCCAGCATTTT. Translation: CASSQLGGAQPQHF.